Here is one T cell receptor (beta chain) with its context. The target antigen is unknown. This CDR3 has 13 residues. Losses at the gene ends were 6 bases for V and 5 bases for J; bases not matched to a gene: 4. Genomic DNA constituted the template upon which TCR beta VDJ and CDR3 profiling was performed. TCRdb passed the reads through MiXCR, listing each CDR3 protein once. This table holds around 250,000 distinct CDR3 sequences, around 82% found once. Those patients picked for sequencing had displayed CD8+CD57+ cell expansion on flow cytometry. Severe acquired aplastic anemia was present in all patients. Among the patients, none had received any therapy at the time of blood sampling. The data were taken from a study of CD8+CD57+ T cells in acquired aplastic anemia. Study observations and caveats: Patients were compared with controls for CD8+ Simpson's diversity, and no significant difference emerged.

The chain is built from TRBV12-3 or TRBV12-4 and TRBJ2-5, with 9 positions matching TRBD1. The source of this sequence is a human donor with aplastic anemia. Sequencing was performed on sorted CD4+, CD8+, or CD8+CD57+ T cells (not recorded which) from PBMCs. CDR3 protein: CASSWTGEETQYF. The CDR3, as DNA: TGTGCCAGCAGCTGGACAGGGGAGGAGACCCAGTACTTC.